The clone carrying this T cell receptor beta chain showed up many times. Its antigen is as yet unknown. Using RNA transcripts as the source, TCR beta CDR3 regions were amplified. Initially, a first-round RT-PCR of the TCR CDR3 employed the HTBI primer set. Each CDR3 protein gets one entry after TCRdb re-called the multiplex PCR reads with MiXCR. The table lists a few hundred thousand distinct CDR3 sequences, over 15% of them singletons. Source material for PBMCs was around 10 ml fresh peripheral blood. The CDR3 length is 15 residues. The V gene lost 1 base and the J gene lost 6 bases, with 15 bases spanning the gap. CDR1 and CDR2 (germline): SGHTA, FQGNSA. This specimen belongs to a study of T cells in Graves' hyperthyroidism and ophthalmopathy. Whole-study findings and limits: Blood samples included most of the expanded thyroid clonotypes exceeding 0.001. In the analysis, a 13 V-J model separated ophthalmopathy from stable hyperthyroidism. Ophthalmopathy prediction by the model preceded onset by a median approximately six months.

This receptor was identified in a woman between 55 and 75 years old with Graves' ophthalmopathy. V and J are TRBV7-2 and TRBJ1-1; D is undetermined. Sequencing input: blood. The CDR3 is CASSLGGRSVAEAFF. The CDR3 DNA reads TGTGCCAGCAGCTTAGGCGGACGGAGTGTGGCTGAAGCTTTCTTT.